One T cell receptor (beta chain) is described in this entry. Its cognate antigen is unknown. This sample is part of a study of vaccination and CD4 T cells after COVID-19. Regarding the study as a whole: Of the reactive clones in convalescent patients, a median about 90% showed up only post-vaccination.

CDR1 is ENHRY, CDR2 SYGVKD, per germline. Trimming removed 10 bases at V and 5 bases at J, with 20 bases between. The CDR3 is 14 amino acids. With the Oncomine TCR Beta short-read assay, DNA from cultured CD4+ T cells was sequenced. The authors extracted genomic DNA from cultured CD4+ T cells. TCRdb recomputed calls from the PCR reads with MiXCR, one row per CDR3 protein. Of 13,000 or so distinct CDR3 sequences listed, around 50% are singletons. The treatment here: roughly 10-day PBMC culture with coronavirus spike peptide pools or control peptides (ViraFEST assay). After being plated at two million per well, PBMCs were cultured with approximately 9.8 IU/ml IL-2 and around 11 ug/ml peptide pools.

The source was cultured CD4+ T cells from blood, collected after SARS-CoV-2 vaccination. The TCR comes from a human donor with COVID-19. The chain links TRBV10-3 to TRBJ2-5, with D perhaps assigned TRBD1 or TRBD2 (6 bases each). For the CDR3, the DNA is TGTGCCAGCAGCTTACAGGGAGGCGGGGAGACCCAGTACTTC. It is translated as CASSLQGGGETQYF.